This passage covers 28 T cell receptor beta chains from one sample sequenced in a study of blood T cell repertoires in COVID-19. Clones were read by immunoSEQ multiplex PCR, and TCRdb kept only the in-frame ones, dropping some. This table holds 50,000 to 75,000 clones, about 73% found once. Sequenced: peripheral blood. The receptors shown here come from a woman aged 50 to 60 with active or convalescent COVID-19.

This sequence joins TRBV11-2 and TRBJ2-7, with 14 bases aligning to TRBD2. CDR3 length: 15 amino acids. The trim removed 4 bases at V and 3 bases at J, leaving 2 bases unmatched. The germline CDR1 and CDR2 sequences are SGHAT and FQNNGV. This CDR3 is CASSSGTSGSYEQYF. The CDR3 region has the DNA TGTGCCAGCAGCTCCGGGACTAGCGGGAGCTACGAGCAGTACTTC.

This clone appeared a single time. The chain employs TRBV5-1 and TRBJ1-2, with 8 bases that match TRBD1. Germline assignment: CDR1 SGHRS and CDR2 YFSETQ. The CDR3 is 13 amino acids. The V and J ends lost 0 bases and 7 bases, in that order; junction bases with no gene match: 2. CDR3 amino acids: CASSLGQGFGYTF. In nucleotides, the CDR3 is TGCGCCAGCAGCTTGGGACAGGGGTTTGGCTACACCTTC.

The V gene is TRBV20-1, the J gene TRBJ2-3; possible D gene TRBD2, 6 bases. The CDR3 sequence is 13 residues long. Germline CDR1 is DFQATT and CDR2 is SNEGSKA (reference sequence). Trimming pared 3 bases from V and 2 bases from J, leaving 9 bases between. CDR3 nucleotides: TGCAGTGCTAGTGTAGCGGTCACAGATACGCAGTATTTT. Translation: CSASVAVTDTQYF.

The chain couples TRBV6-5 to TRBJ1-6; TRBD1 aligns across 8 bases. Germline assignment: CDR1 MNHEY and CDR2 SVGAGI. CDR3 length: 15 amino acids. V shed 2 bases, J shed 14 bases, and the junction held 11 bases outside the gene matches. Written as DNA, the CDR3 is TGTGCCAGCAGTTACGCCGGGACAGGCCTTATTTCCCTCCACTTT. This translates into CASSYAGTGLISLHF.

This rearrangement joins TRBV5-1 to TRBJ1-6; 8 bases fit TRBD1. Per the germline V gene, CDR1 is SGHRS and CDR2 is YFSETQ. This CDR3 has 16 residues. Germline trimming cut 2 bases from V and 7 bases from J; bases unmatched to any gene: 8. CDR3 sequence reads: CASSLTGTGGNSPLHF. As DNA, the CDR3 is TGCGCCAGCAGCTTAACCGGGACAGGTGGGAATTCACCCCTCCACTTT.

This clone came up a few times. This rearrangement joins TRBV7-9 to TRBJ1-4; D is undetermined. The CDR3 covers 17 residues. CDR1 SEHNR and CDR2 FQNEAQ come from the germline V gene (reference sequence). The V end lost 0 bases, the J end lost 0 bases, and 11 bases lay between the germline ends. The CDR3 is CASSLARGFTTNEKLFF. The CDR3 DNA sequence: TGTGCCAGCAGCTTAGCCCGCGGGTTTACAACTAATGAAAAACTGTTTTTT.

The chain carries TRBV19 and TRBJ2-1, with 8 nucleotides matching TRBD1. Germline V lookup: CDR1 LNHDA, CDR2 SQIVND (reference sequence). The CDR3 has 15 residues. J was trimmed by 4 bases and V by 5 bases; bases with no gene match: 7. The CDR3 DNA reads as TGTGCCAGTAGTTCCGGGACAGGAGGTTACAATGAGCAGTTCTTC. It encodes CASSSGTGGYNEQFF.

The chain joins TRBV3-1 (or the pseudogene TRBV3-2) to TRBJ1-2, with 9 bases lining up with TRBD1. CDR3 length: 17 residues. Germline assignment: CDR1 LGHDT and CDR2 YNNKEL (reference sequence). V shed 1 base and J 2 bases; nucleotides not matched to a gene: 8. For the CDR3, the DNA is TGTGCCAGCAGCCAAGGGACAGGGGTTGGGGGAAACTATGGCTACACCTTC. It encodes CASSQGTGVGGNYGYTF.

This clone has a single count. The chain recombines TRBV3-1 (or the pseudogene TRBV3-2) with TRBJ2-2, with 11 bases that match TRBD1. Germline V gene data show CDR1 as LGHDT and CDR2 as YNNKEL (reference sequence). Losses at the gene ends were 8 bases for V and 5 bases for J; bases not matched to a gene: 4. The CDR3 covers 14 residues. This CDR3 reads CASGQGARTGELFF. In DNA, the CDR3 is TGTGCCAGCGGACAGGGGGCGCGAACCGGGGAGCTGTTTTTT.

V and J are TRBV20-1 and TRBJ2-1; 9 bases fit TRBD2. This CDR3 is built from 14 residues. V was clipped by 3 bases and J by 6 bases; unmatched bases: 6. Germline-derived CDR1 and CDR2 are DFQATT and SNEGSKA (reference sequence). For the CDR3, the DNA is TGCAGTGCTAGTGGGCGGGAGGGCCGCAATGAGCAGTTCTTC. Amino acids: CSASGREGRNEQFF.

The sample holds many counts of this clone. The chain carries TRBV14 and TRBJ2-7; 9 bases are shared with TRBD1. The CDR3 spans 16 residues. V was clipped by 4 bases and J by 1 base; unmatched bases: 8. The germline V gene encodes CDR1 SGHDN and CDR2 FVKESK. The CDR3 coding sequence is TGTGCCAGCAGCCCCTCGTTGGGACAGGGATCCTACGAGCAGTACTTC. Encoded protein: CASSPSLGQGSYEQYF. Filled out from reference TRBV14 and TRBJ2-7, the complete variable domain reads EAGVTQFPSHSVIEKGQTVTLRCDPISGHDNLYWYRRVMGKEIKFLLHFVKESKQDESGMPNNRFLAERTGGTYSTLKVQPAELEDSGVYFCASSPSLGQGSYEQYFGPGTRLTVT.

This clone was detected ten times or more. J is TRBJ1-2 and V is TRBV5-6, with D uncertain. The ends were cut back, 0 bases at V and 4 bases at J, with 7 bases in the middle. The CDR3 extends over 13 amino acids. The germline CDR1 and CDR2 sequences are SGHDT and YYEEEE. The CDR3 spells CASSLGQFYGYTF. CDR3 DNA sequence: TGTGCCAGCAGCTTGGGGCAGTTCTATGGCTACACCTTC.

This clone was recorded only once. The CDR3 loop reads CASSFVPTKRDFYNEQFF. DNA of the CDR3: TGTGCCAGCAGCTTTGTGCCGACTAAGCGGGACTTCTACAATGAGCAGTTCTTC. The chain uses TRBV5-6 and TRBJ2-1; TRBD2 matches at 7 bases. Germline V gene sequence: CDR1 SGHDT, CDR2 YYEEEE. The ends lost 2 bases at V and 3 bases at J; junction bases unmatched: 14. The CDR3 loop spans 18 amino acids.

The gene calls are TRBV28 and TRBJ1-5; D gene unclear. The CDR3 covers 13 residues. The ends were cut back, 3 bases at V and 10 bases at J, with 13 bases in the middle. Per germline, CDR1 MDHEN and CDR2 SYDVKM. CDR3 in amino acids: CASSLESAGPQHF. The CDR3 bases are TGTGCCAGCAGTTTGGAGTCGGCGGGACCCCAGCATTTT.

This chain joins TRBV4-2 and TRBJ2-5; TRBD2 matches 7 bases. Germline CDR1 and CDR2: LGHNA and YNFKEQ. J gave up 5 bases and V 0 bases, and 15 bases lay outside the gene matches. CDR3 length: 18 residues. CDR3 in DNA: TGTGCCAGCAGCCAAGATCCAAGCGGGATGGGAGACGGGGAGACCCAGTACTTC. It is translated as CASSQDPSGMGDGETQYF.

This clone was seen only once. This chain links TRBV11-2 with TRBJ2-1; the D is unclear. Between the trimmed V and J ends, which lost 5 bases and 8 bases, there was a span of 7 bases. Germline lookup yields CDR1 SGHAT and CDR2 FQNNGV. The CDR3 runs to 11 residues. The CDR3 bases are TGTGCCAGCAGCCCCTTTGATGAGCAGTTCTTC. Its translation is CASSPFDEQFF.

The gene calls are TRBV3-1 (or the pseudogene TRBV3-2) and TRBJ1-4, with D possibly matching TRBD1 (6 bases). In germline, CDR1 is LGHDT, CDR2 YNNKEL (reference sequence). The length of the CDR3 is 16 residues. V lost 2 bases, J lost 6 bases, and 16 bases lay in between. CDR3 coding DNA: TGTGCCAGCAGCCAAAGGGCGGACAGTTTTTATGAAAAACTGTTTTTT. Translating it yields CASSQRADSFYEKLFF.

In DNA, the CDR3 is TGTGCCAGCAGCCAAGAAATGAGCGGGAGGGAGCAGTTCTTC. Amino acids: CASSQEMSGREQFF. V usage is TRBV14 and J usage is TRBJ2-1; TRBD2 matches at 9 bases. CDR3 length: 14 amino acids. Germline V gene sequence: CDR1 SGHDN, CDR2 FVKESK. Germline trimming cut 0 bases from V and 10 bases from J; bases unmatched to any gene: 4.

The V and J genes are TRBV4-2 and TRBJ2-7, with TRBD2 matching 10 bases. The CDR3 is 16 residues long. V was pared by 0 bases and J by 1 base, with 3 bases of the junction left unmatched. Germline assignment: CDR1 LGHNA and CDR2 YNFKEQ. CDR3 region: CASSQDSSGGSYEQYF. As DNA, the CDR3 is TGTGCCAGCAGCCAAGACTCTAGCGGGGGTTCCTACGAGCAGTACTTC.

J is TRBJ2-1 and V is TRBV2; 14 bases are a match to TRBD2. The CDR3 loop spans 15 amino acids. Germline CDR1 SNHLY, CDR2 FYNNEI. The V segment lost 7 bases and the J segment 9 bases; nucleotides outside the gene matches: 8. The CDR3 here is CASTRLAGGPGEQFF. The CDR3 DNA reads TGTGCCAGCACCAGACTAGCGGGAGGGCCCGGTGAGCAGTTCTTC.

CDR3 sequence: CASSIGLAGAYNEQFF. For the CDR3, the DNA is TGTGCCAGTAGTATAGGGCTAGCGGGGGCCTACAATGAGCAGTTCTTC. This sequence joins TRBV19 and TRBJ2-1; 10 nucleotides align to TRBD2. Germline loops: CDR1 LNHDA, CDR2 SQIVND (reference sequence). J was trimmed by 2 bases and V by 1 base; bases with no gene match: 2. The CDR3 sequence is 16 residues long.

The gene calls are TRBV11-2 and TRBJ2-3; 8 bases map to TRBD2. J lost 7 bases, V lost 4 bases, and 4 bases had no gene match. Germline CDR1 reads SGHAT; CDR2 reads FQNNGV. The CDR3 has 13 amino acids. CDR3 nucleotides: TGTGCCAGCAGCTCCGGGGGGGGGAATACGCAGTATTTT. Translated: CASSSGGGNTQYF.

The genes are TRBV29-1 and TRBJ1-4; 9 bases agree with TRBD1. In germline, CDR1 is SQVTM, CDR2 ANQGSEA. V dropped 6 bases and J dropped 8; count of bases not matched to a gene: 19. The CDR3 totals 17 residues. The CDR3 nucleotides are TGCAGCGTCTTGGCTGTTTGGCTGGGACAGGGATACGAAAAACTGTTTTTT. Protein product: CSVLAVWLGQGYEKLFF.

The gene calls are TRBV3-1 (or the pseudogene TRBV3-2) and TRBJ1-4, with TRBD1 as a possible D gene (6 bases). The CDR3 has 14 amino acids. V was shortened by 1 base and J by 7 bases, with 10 bases between the two germline ends. Germline CDR1 and CDR2: LGHDT and YNNKEL (reference sequence). The DNA for the CDR3 is TGTGCCAGCAGCCAAGCGGGACAACCTGAAAAACTGTTTTTT. Protein: CASSQAGQPEKLFF.

This clone has just one count. This rearrangement joins TRBV19 to TRBJ2-6; perhaps TRBD1 as D (6 bases). This CDR3 spans 16 amino acids. Trimming cost V 6 bases and J 1 base, with 13 bases left between them. Per the germline V gene, CDR1 is LNHDA and CDR2 is SQIVND (reference sequence). CDR3 sequence (DNA): TGTGCCAGTAGCCCGTATGGACAGTCTGGGGCCAACGTCCTGACTTTC. Translation: CASSPYGQSGANVLTF.

This clone was found many times. The chain recombines TRBV30 with TRBJ2-7; D is perhaps TRBD2 (6 bases). Trimming pared 5 bases from V and 1 base from J, leaving 15 bases between. This CDR3 spans 14 amino acids. Germline CDR1 reads GTSNPN; CDR2 reads SVGIG (reference sequence). The CDR3 DNA reads TGTGCCTGGGGGAGGAGCGGAGCTTCCTACGAGCAGTACTTC. Its protein is CAWGRSGASYEQYF. The full variable domain, with the rest looked up from reference TRBV30 and TRBJ2-7, is SQTIHQWPATLVQPVGSPLSLECTVEGTSNPNLYWYRQAAGRGLQLLFYSVGIGQISSEVPQNLSASRPQDRQFILSSKKLLLSDSGFYLCAWGRSGASYEQYFGPGTRLTVT.

The V call is TRBV5-1, the J call TRBJ2-1, with D possibly TRBD2 on 5 matching bases. The CDR3 runs 14 residues. V lost 5 bases to trimming and J lost 6 bases, with 15 bases between them. Germline V gives CDR1 SGHRS, CDR2 YFSETQ. CDR3 in DNA: TGCGCCAGCAGTGGTACGAAAGGAGGCAATGAGCAGTTCTTC. It encodes CASSGTKGGNEQFF.

The rearrangement joins TRBV5-8 to TRBJ2-2; a possible D gene is TRBD2 (5 bases). Trimming took 2 bases from V and 0 from J, leaving 5 bases between them. The CDR3 totals 14 residues. Germline CDR1 and CDR2: SGHTS and YDEGEE. This CDR3 is CASSLAANTGELFF. For the CDR3, the DNA is TGTGCCAGCAGCTTAGCGGCGAACACCGGGGAGCTGTTTTTT.